The TCR beta chain under discussion was sequenced for a study of blood T cell repertoires in COVID-19. For the study at large: Researchers got acute and convalescent COVID-19 samples from the United States, Italy and Spain. PBMCs, B-cell-depleted T cells, or T cells were the source of the cDNA or gDNA that made up the material.

Between the trimmed V and J ends, which lost 0 bases and 8 bases, there was a span of 16 bases. Looked up from germline, CDR1 is SGHTA and CDR2 is FQGNSA. CDR3 length: 15 amino acids. Per the authors' pipeline: Estimates of nucleated cell counts were drawn from the amplification of reference gene primers. The data were produced by immunoSEQ multiplex PCR, yet TCRdb's version contains in-frame clones alone and is incomplete. The DNA was the basis for D and trimming; V, J and clone size are from that table. The data show 84,000 or so clones, approximately 80% seen once. The sequenced material came from peripheral blood. The chain recombines TRBV7-2 with TRBJ1-2; possibly TRBD1 for D (6 bases). This clonotype was obtained from a woman aged 80 or over with acute or convalescent COVID-19. In DNA, the CDR3 is TGTGCCAGCAGCTTAGCGAGGGGGGGTGAAGGAGGCTACACCTTC. Translation: CASSLARGGEGGYTF.